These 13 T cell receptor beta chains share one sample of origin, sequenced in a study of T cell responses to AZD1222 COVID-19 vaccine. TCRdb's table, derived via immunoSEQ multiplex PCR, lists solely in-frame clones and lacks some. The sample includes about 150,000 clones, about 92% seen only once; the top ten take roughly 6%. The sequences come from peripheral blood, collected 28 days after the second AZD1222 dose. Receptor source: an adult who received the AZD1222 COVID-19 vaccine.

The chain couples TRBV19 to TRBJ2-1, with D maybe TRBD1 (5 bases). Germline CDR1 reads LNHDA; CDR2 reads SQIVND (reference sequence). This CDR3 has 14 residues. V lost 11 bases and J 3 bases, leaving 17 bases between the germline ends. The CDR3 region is CACAIGTGYNEQFF. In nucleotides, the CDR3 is TGTGCCTGTGCGATTGGTACAGGCTACAATGAGCAGTTCTTC. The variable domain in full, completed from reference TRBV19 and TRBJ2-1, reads DGGITQSPKYLFRKEGQNVTLSCEQNLNHDAMYWYRQDPGQGLRLIYYSQIVNDFQKGDIAEGYSVSREKKESFPLTVTSAQKNPTAFYLCACAIGTGYNEQFFGPGTRLTVL.

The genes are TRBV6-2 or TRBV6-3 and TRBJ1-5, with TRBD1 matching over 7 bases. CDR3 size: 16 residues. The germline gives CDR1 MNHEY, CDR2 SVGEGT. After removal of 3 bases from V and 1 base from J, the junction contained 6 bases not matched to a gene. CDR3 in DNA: TGTGCCAGCAGTTATCCTCAGGGGGTGAGCAATCAGCCCCAGCATTTT. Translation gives CASSYPQGVSNQPQHF.

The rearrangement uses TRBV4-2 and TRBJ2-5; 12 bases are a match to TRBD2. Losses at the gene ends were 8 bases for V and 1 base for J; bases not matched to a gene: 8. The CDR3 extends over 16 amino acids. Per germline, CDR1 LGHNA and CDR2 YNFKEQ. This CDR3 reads CASSPSGRAVQETQYF. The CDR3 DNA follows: TGTGCCAGCTCGCCTAGCGGGAGGGCGGTCCAAGAGACCCAGTACTTC.

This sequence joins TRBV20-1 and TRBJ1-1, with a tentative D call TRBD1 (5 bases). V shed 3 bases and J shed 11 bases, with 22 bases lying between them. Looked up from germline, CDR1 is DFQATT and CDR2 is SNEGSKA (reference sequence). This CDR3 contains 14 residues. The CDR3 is CSASLRWQGGGAFF. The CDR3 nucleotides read TGCAGTGCTAGTCTAAGATGGCAGGGCGGGGGGGCTTTCTTT.

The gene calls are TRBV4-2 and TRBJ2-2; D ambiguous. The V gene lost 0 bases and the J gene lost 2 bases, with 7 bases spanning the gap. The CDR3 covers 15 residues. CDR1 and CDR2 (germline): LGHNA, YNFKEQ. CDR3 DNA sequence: TGTGCCAGCAGCCAAGAGCGATCCAACACCGGGGAGCTGTTTTTT. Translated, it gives CASSQERSNTGELFF.

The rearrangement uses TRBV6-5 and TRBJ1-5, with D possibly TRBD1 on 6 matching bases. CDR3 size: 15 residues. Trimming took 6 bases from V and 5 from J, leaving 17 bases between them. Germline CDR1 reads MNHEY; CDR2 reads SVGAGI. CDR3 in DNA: TGTGCCAGCAGCCCGTGGGAGGGGGGGGATCAGCCCCAGCATTTT. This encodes CASSPWEGGDQPQHF.

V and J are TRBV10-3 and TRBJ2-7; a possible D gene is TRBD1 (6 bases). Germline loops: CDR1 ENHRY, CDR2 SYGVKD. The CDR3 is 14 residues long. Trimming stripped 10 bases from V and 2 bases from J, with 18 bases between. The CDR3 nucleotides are TGTGCCACCTTAGCGAACAGGGCCCCCTACGAGCAGTACTTC. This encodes CATLANRAPYEQYF.

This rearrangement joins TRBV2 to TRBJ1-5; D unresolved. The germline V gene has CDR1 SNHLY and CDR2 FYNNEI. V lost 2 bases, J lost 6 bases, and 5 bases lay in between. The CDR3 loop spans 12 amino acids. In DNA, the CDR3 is TGTGCCAGCAGTGAAATGGTTCAGCCCCAGCATTTT. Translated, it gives CASSEMVQPQHF. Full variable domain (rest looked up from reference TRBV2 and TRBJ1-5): EPEVTQTPSHQVTQMGQEVILRCVPISNHLYFYWYRQILGQKVEFLVSFYNNEISEKSEIFDDQFSVERPDGSNFTLKIRSTKLEDSAMYFCASSEMVQPQHFGDGTRLSIL.

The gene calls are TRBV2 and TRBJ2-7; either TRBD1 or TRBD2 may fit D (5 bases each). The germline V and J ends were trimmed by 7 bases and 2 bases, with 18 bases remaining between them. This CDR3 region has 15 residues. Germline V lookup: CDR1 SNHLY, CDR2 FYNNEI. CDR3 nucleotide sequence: TGTGCCAGCATCCCGGGGCTAGGTGGCGCCTACGAGCAGTACTTC. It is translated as CASIPGLGGAYEQYF.

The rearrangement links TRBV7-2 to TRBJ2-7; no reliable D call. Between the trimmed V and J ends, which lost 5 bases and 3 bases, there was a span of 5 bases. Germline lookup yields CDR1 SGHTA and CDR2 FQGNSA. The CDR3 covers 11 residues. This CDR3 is CASSVLYEQYF. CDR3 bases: TGTGCCAGCAGCGTACTCTACGAGCAGTACTTC. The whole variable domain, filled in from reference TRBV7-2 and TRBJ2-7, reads GAGVSQSPSNKVTEKGKDVELRCDPISGHTALYWYRQSLGQGLEFLIYFQGNSAPDKSGLPSDRFSAERTGGSVSTLTIQRTQQEDSAVYLCASSVLYEQYFGPGTRLTVT.

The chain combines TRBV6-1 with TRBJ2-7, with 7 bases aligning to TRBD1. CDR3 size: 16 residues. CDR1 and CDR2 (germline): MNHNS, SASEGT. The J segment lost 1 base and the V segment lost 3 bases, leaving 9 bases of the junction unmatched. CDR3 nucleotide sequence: TGTGCCAGCAGTGAGGGAACCAGGGGGTGGTCCTACGAGCAGTACTTC. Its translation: CASSEGTRGWSYEQYF.

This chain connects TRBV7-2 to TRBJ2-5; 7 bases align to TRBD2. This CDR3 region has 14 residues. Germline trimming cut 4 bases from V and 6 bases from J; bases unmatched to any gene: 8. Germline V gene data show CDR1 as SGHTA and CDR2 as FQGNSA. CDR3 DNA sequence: TGTGCCAGCAGCTCCCATGGGGGGGATAAGACCCAGTACTTC. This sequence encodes CASSSHGGDKTQYF.

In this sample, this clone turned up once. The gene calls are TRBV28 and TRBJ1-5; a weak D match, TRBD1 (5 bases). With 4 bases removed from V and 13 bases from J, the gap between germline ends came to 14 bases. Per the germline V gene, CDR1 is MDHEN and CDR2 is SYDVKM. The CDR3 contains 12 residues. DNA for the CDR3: TGTGCCAGCAGTTCCAGACAGACCGGACAGCATTTT. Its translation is CASSSRQTGQHF.